This T cell receptor beta chain comes out of a study of lymphopenia after photon versus proton radiotherapy. Study results and limitations: After lymphocyte nadir, photon-treated repertoires showed oligoclonal expansion, especially CD8+ Temra.

J lost 6 bases, V lost 0 bases, and 4 bases had no gene match. The CDR3 totals 14 residues. Germline CDR1 SGHRS, CDR2 YFSETQ. Only in-frame clones appear in the TCRdb table, and some are missing; sequencing was by immunoSEQ multiplex PCR. The table shows tens of thousands of clones, with roughly 84% occurring only once. Worth noting for this clone: Its antigen is not identified.

This chain uses TRBV5-1 with TRBJ2-7; 9 positions agree with TRBD1. Sample: peripheral blood, taken from a patient treated with proton-based radiotherapy. The TCR originated in a woman aged 65 to 85 with pancreatic cancer. Some clones in this sample may be carry-over from other donors' samples. The CDR3 here is CASSLEQGAREQYF. The CDR3 region has the DNA TGCGCCAGCAGCTTGGAACAGGGGGCGCGCGAGCAGTACTTC.